This TCR beta chain is from a study of blood T cell repertoires in COVID-19. About the study: Samples of COVID-19 (acute and convalescent) were obtained from the United States, Italy and Spain.

Original processing methods: Researchers report that nucleated cell counts were estimated from reference gene primer amplification. Generated by immunoSEQ multiplex PCR, the TCRdb table keeps only in-frame clones and is missing some. For V, J and clone size, that table is used; D and trimming come from the DNA. The profile covers approximately 110,000 clones, with roughly 82% appearing a single time and around 5% taken by the ten largest. Between the trimmed V and J ends, which lost 3 bases and 8 bases, there was a span of 10 bases. Germline values: CDR1 KGHSH, CDR2 LQKENI. The CDR3 spans 12 residues.

Sequencing was performed on peripheral blood. The receptor comes from a human donor in a cohort sampled during active COVID-19. The chain employs TRBV18 and TRBJ1-2; D not resolved. The CDR3 protein is CASSPGTVGYTF. DNA of the CDR3: TGTGCCAGCTCACCTGGAACAGTGGGCTACACCTTC.